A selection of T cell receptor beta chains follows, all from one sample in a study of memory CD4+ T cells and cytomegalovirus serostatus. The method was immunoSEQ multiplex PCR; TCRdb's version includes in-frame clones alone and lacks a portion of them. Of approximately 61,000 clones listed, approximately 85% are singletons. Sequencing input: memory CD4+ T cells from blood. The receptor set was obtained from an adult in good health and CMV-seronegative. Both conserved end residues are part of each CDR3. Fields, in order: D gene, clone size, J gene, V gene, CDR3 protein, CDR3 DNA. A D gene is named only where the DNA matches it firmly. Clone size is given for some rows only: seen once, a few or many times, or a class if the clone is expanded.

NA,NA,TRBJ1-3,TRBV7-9,CASSLAFGNTIYF,TGTGCCAGCAGCTTAGCGTTTGGAAACACCATATATTTT
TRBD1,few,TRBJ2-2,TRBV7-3,CASSHQAGGNTGELFF,TGTGCCAGCAGCCACCAGGCAGGGGGGAACACCGGGGAGCTGTTTTTT
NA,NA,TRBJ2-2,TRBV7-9,CASGRSPNTGELFF,TGTGCCAGCGGGCGGAGTCCGAACACCGGGGAGCTGTTTTTT
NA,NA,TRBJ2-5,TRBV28,CASSLRGGRETQYF,TGTGCCAGCAGTCTCAGGGGAGGCAGAGAGACCCAGTACTTC
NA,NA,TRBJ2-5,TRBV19,CASSNRRSQETQYF,TGTGCCAGTAGTAACCGACGGAGTCAAGAGACCCAGTACTTC
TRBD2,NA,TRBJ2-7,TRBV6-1,CASSEWTSGIPTEQYF,TGTGCCAGCAGTGAATGGACTAGCGGGATCCCTACCGAGCAGTACTTC
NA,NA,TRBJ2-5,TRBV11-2,CASSSPQETQYF,TGTGCCAGCAGCTCCCCCCAAGAGACCCAGTACTTC
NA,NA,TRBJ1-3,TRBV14,CASSQGLQASGNTIYF,TGTGCCAGCAGCCAAGGGTTGCAAGCCTCTGGAAACACCATATATTTT
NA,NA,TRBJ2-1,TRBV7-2,CASSLGQNNEQFF,TGTGCCAGCAGCTTAGGCCAAAACAATGAGCAGTTCTTC
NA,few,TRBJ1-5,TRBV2,CAGKGPGGNQPQHF,TGTGCCGGTAAGGGACCGGGAGGCAATCAGCCCCAGCATTTT
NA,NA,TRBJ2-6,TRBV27,CASRPGAAGSGANVLTF,TGTGCCAGCAGACCGGGGGCTGCGGGCTCTGGGGCCAACGTCCTGACTTTC
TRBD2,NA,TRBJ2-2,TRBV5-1,CASGFSGANTGELFF,TGCGCCAGCGGATTTAGCGGGGCTAACACCGGGGAGCTGTTTTTT
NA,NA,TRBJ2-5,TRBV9,CASSVEIVGETQYF,TGTGCCAGCAGCGTAGAAATCGTTGGGGAGACCCAGTACTTC
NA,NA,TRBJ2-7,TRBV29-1,CSVEGRWKGQYF,TGCAGCGTTGAGGGTCGGTGGAAGGGGCAGTACTTC
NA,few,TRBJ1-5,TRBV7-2,CASSLGLGDQPQHF,TGTGCCAGCAGCTTAGGCCTGGGCGATCAGCCCCAGCATTTT
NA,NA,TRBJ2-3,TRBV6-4,CASSDSGPNTQYF,TGTGCCAGCAGTGACTCCGGTCCGAATACGCAGTATTTT
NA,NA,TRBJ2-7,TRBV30,CAWRTTGNSYEQYF,TGTGCCTGGAGGACGACAGGAAATTCCTACGAGCAGTACTTC
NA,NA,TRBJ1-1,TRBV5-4,CASSPQGGSTEAFF,TGTGCCAGCAGCCCTCAAGGGGGTAGCACTGAAGCTTTCTTT
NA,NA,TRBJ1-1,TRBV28,CASSPPRGGRPMGTEAFF,TGTGCCAGCAGCCCCCCCCGTGGAGGGAGGCCCATGGGCACTGAAGCTTTCTTT
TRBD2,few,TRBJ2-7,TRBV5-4,CASSVRMRTSEYYEQYF,TGTGCCAGCAGCGTTAGAATGAGGACTAGCGAATACTACGAGCAGTACTTC
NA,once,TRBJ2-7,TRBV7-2,CASSTGGVPYEQYF,TGTGCCAGCAGCACGGGGGGCGTTCCCTACGAGCAGTACTTC
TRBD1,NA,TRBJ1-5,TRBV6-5,CASSYLQGGQPQHF,TGTGCCAGCAGTTACTTACAGGGGGGTCAGCCCCAGCATTTT
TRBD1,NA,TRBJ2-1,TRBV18,CASSLRTGDYNEQFF,TGTGCCAGCTCACTCCGGACAGGGGACTACAATGAGCAGTTCTTC
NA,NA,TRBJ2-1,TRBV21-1,CASKTGLAGVSEQFF,TGTGCCAGCAAGACAGGGCTAGCGGGAGTAAGTGAGCAGTTCTTC
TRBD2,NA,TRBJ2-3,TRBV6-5,CASSFTSGSWDTQYF,TGTGCCAGCAGTTTCACTAGCGGGAGTTGGGATACGCAGTATTTT
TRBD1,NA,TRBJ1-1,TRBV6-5,CASSSQGKTEAFF,TGTGCCAGCAGTTCACAGGGGAAAACTGAAGCTTTCTTT
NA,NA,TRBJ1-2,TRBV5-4,CASSEPQGRGAGYTF,TGTGCCAGCAGCGAACCACAGGGTAGAGGGGCTGGCTACACCTTC
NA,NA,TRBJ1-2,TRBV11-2,CASSLGGGRGYTF,TGTGCCAGCAGCTTAGGTGGGGGCCGAGGCTACACCTTC
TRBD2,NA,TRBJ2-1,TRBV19,CASMRLAQSSYNEQFF,TGTGCCAGTATGAGACTAGCGCAAAGCTCCTACAATGAGCAGTTCTTC
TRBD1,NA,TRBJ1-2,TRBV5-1,CASSLGQDYGYTF,TGCGCCAGCAGCCTGGGACAGGACTATGGCTACACCTTC
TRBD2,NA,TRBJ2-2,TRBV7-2,CASSRTSGGTTGELFF,TGTGCCAGCAGCCGGACTAGCGGGGGGACCACCGGGGAGCTGTTTTTT
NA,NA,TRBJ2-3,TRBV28,CASSLVGGATDTQYF,TGTGCCAGCAGTTTAGTTGGGGGGGCCACAGATACGCAGTATTTT
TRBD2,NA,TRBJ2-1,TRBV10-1,CASSESTSAQFF,TGCGCCAGCAGTGAGTCGACTAGCGCGCAGTTCTTC
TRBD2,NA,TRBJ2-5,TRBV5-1,CASGGTSGKETQYF,TGCGCCAGCGGAGGGACTAGCGGGAAAGAGACCCAGTACTTC
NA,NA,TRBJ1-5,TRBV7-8,CASSLVGTGRPQHF,TGTGCCAGCAGCTTAGTGGGAACAGGGCGGCCCCAGCATTTT
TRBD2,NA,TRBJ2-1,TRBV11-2,CASSSRGLAGDGEQFF,TGTGCCAGCAGCTCAAGGGGGCTAGCGGGAGATGGGGAGCAGTTCTTC
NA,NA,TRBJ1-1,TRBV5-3,CARSKQGQNTEAFF,TGTGCCAGAAGCAAACAGGGTCAGAACACTGAAGCTTTCTTT
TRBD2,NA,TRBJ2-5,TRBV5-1,CASSRGLAGETQYF,TGCGCCAGCAGCCGGGGACTAGCGGGAGAGACCCAGTACTTC
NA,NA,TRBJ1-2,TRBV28,CASSSAGGSNYGYTF,TGTGCCAGCAGTTCCGCCGGGGGGTCTAACTATGGCTACACCTTC
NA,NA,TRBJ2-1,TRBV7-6,CASSLGSFGAGEQFF,TGTGCCAGCAGCCTGGGATCGTTTGGGGCCGGTGAGCAGTTCTTC
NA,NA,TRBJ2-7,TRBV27,CASSTTRGYEQYF,TGTGCCAGCAGTACCACAAGGGGCTACGAGCAGTACTTC
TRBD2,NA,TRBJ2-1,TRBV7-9,CASSPLWDYRNEQFF,TGTGCCAGCAGCCCCCTTTGGGACTACCGCAATGAGCAGTTCTTC
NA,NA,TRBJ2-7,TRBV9,CASSVEGHRGEQYF,TGTGCCAGCAGCGTAGAGGGACATAGGGGCGAGCAGTACTTC
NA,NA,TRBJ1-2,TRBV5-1,CASSSGRTAYGYTF,TGCGCCAGCAGCTCCGGGAGAACGGCTTATGGCTACACCTTC
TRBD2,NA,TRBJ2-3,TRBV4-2,CASSRSRLAENTQYF,TGTGCCAGCAGCCGTAGCCGACTAGCGGAGAATACGCAGTATTTT
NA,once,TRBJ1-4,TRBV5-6,CASSLGQTGEKLFF,TGTGCCAGCAGCTTGGGGCAGACTGGAGAAAAACTGTTTTTT
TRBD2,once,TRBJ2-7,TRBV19,CASSKAGTSGKYEQYF,TGTGCCAGTAGTAAGGCCGGGACTAGCGGGAAATACGAGCAGTACTTC
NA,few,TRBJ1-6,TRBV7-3,CASSRGTLNSPLHF,TGTGCCAGCAGCCGGGGTACCCTTAATTCACCCCTCCACTTT
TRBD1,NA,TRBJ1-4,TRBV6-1,CASSEVGWTGVREKLFF,TGTGCCAGCAGTGAAGTTGGATGGACAGGGGTCAGAGAAAAACTGTTTTTT
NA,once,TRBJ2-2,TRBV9,CASSPTDHTGELFF,TGTGCCAGCAGCCCGACAGACCACACCGGGGAGCTGTTTTTT
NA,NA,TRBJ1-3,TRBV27,CASSLTGFSGNTIYF,TGTGCCAGCAGTTTAACAGGGTTCTCTGGAAACACCATATATTTT
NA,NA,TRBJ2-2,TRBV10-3,CAISDRGSPGELFF,TGTGCCATCAGTGACCGGGGATCCCCCGGGGAGCTGTTTTTT
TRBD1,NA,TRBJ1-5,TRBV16,CASSPWGQADNQPQHF,TGTGCCAGCAGCCCGTGGGGACAGGCGGACAATCAGCCCCAGCATTTT
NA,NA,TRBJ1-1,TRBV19,CASSLRSLSGNTEAFF,TGTGCCAGTAGTCTCCGGTCGCTATCGGGGAACACTGAAGCTTTCTTT
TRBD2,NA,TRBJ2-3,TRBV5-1,CASSASGGADTQYF,TGCGCCAGCAGCGCTAGCGGGGGGGCGGATACGCAGTATTTT